Sequencing of this T cell receptor beta chain was carried out in a study of identical twins. The CDR3 spans 11 residues. The V end was cut by 0 bases, the J end by 13 bases, with 10 bases between. Germline-derived CDR1 and CDR2 are SGDLS and YYNGEE. This clonotype was found a few times. TCRdb fed the 5' RACE reads into MiXCR, producing one record per CDR3 protein. The table has roughly 720,000 distinct CDR3 sequences, over 15% seen once. In addition, the sample was reused for a study of T cells expressing NK-cell markers.

The sample consisted of PBMCs. The clonotype originates from a woman aged 18 to 35 in good health. V gene TRBV9 combines with J gene TRBJ1-1, with D hard to call. The CDR3 protein is CASSVGRRVFF. In nucleotides, the CDR3 is TGTGCCAGCAGCGTAGGTCGGAGGGTTTTCTTT.